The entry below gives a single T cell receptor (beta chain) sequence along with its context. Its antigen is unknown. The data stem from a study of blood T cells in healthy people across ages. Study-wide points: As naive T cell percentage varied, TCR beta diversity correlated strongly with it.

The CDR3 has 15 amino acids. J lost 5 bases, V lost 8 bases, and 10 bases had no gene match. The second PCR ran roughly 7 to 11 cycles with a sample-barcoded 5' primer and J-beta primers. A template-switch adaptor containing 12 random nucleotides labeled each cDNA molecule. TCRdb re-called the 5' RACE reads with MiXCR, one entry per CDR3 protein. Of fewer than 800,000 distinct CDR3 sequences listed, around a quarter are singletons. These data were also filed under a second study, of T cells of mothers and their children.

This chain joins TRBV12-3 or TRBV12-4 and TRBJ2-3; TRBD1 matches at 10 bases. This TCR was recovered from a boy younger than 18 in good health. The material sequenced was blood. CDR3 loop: CASGRTGGLIDTQYF. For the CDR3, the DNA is TGTGCCAGCGGGCGGACAGGGGGATTGATAGATACGCAGTATTTT.